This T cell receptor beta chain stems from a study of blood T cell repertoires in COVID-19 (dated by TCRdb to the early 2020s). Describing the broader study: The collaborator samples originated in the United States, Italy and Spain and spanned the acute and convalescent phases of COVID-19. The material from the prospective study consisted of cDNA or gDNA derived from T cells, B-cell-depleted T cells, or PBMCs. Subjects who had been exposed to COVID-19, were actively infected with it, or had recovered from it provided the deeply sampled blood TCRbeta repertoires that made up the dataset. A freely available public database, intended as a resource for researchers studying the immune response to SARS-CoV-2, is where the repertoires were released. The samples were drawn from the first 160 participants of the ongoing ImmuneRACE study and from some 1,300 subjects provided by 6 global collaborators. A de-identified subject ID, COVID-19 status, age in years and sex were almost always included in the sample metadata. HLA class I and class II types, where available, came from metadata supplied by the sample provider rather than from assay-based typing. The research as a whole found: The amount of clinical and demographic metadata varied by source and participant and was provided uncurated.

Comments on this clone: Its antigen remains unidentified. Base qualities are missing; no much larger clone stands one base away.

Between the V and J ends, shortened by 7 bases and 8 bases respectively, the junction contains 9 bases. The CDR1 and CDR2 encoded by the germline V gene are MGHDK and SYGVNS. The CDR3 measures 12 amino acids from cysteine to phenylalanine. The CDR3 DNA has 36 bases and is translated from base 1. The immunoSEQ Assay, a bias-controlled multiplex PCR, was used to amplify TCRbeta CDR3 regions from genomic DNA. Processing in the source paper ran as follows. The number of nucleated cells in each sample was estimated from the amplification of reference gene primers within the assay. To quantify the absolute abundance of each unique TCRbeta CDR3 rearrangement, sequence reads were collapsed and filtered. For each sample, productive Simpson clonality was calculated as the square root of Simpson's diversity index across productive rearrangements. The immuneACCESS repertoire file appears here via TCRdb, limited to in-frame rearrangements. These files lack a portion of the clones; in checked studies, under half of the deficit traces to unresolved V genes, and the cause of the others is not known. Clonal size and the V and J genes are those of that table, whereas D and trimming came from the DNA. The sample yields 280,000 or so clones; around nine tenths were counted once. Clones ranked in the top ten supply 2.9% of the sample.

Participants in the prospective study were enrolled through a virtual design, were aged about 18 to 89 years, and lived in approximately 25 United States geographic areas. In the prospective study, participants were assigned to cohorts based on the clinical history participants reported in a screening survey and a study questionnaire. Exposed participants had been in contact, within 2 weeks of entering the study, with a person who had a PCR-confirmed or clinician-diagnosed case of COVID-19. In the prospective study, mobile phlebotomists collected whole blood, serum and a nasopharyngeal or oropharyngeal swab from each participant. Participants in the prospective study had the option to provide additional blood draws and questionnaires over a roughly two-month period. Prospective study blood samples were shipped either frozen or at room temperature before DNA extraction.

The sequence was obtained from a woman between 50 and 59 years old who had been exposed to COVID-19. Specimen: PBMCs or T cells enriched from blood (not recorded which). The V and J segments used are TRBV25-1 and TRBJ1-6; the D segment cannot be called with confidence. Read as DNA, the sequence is TGTGCCAGCAAGTATGAGGATTCACCCCTCCACTTT. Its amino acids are CASKYEDSPLHF.